The 25 T cell receptor beta chains reported below all come from one sample, sequenced in a study of CD4 and CD8 cells across lung adenocarcinoma regions. One entry per CDR3 protein, called by TCRdb with MiXCR from the PCR reads. The sample carries roughly 4,200 distinct CDR3 sequences, 45% to 60% recorded once. The source material was CD4+ T cells from the center of a lung tumor. The receptors were sampled from a female donor with lung adenocarcinoma. The CD4 and CD8 labels of this study may be unreliable.

The J gene is TRBJ2-1, the V gene TRBV27; tentative D call: TRBD2 (5 bases). Germline-derived CDR1 and CDR2 are MNHEY and SMNVEV (reference sequence). V lost 6 bases to trimming and J lost 8 bases, with 14 bases between them. This CDR3 region has 13 residues. The CDR3, as DNA: TGTGCCAGCAGCCCCTTTGGAGGCGATGAGCAGTTCTTC. Encoded protein: CASSPFGGDEQFF.

This sequence joins TRBV27 and TRBJ2-4, with D possibly TRBD2 on 5 matching bases. The J call may be in error: the DNA end matches TRBJ2-5 better. The germline V gene encodes CDR1 MNHEY and CDR2 SMNVEV (reference sequence). This CDR3 has 15 residues. This CDR3 reads CASTNLGREGKTQYF. The CDR3 coding sequence is TGTGCCAGCACCAACCTCGGCCGGGAAGGAAAGACCCAGTACTTC.

V is TRBV6-1 and J is TRBJ2-1, with 10 positions matching TRBD2. The V gene end was trimmed by 6 bases and the J gene end by 3 bases; junction bases not matched to a gene: 5. The germline V gene encodes CDR1 MNHNS and CDR2 SASEGT. The CDR3 runs 15 residues. In DNA, the CDR3 is TGTGCCAGCAGCCGGACTAGCGGAGACTACAATGAGCAGTTCTTC. Its protein is CASSRTSGDYNEQFF.

This clonotype came up once. V and J are TRBV12-3 or TRBV12-4 and TRBJ2-1, with 10 bases matching TRBD2. The J call may be mistaken, given a closer DNA end match to TRBJ2-7. This CDR3 has 14 residues. Here the CDR3 DNA reads TGTGCCAGCAGACTAGCGGGGAGATTCAATGAGCAGTACTTC. This translates into CASRLAGRFNEQYF.

The chain joins TRBV25-1 to TRBJ2-1; a possible D gene is TRBD2 (6 bases). With 4 bases removed from V and 0 bases from J, the gap between germline ends came to 13 bases. The V gene's germline CDR1 is MGHDK and CDR2 SYGVNS. The CDR3 sequence is 16 residues long. CDR3 protein: CASSGARGSSYNEQFF. CDR3 DNA: TGTGCCAGCAGTGGGGCCCGGGGGAGCTCCTACAATGAGCAGTTCTTC.

V is TRBV27 and J is TRBJ2-1; the match to TRBD2 covers 13 bases. The germline V gene has CDR1 MNHEY and CDR2 SMNVEV (reference sequence). This CDR3 spans 16 amino acids. After removal of 5 bases from V and 4 bases from J, the junction contained 5 bases not matched to a gene. The CDR3 protein is CASSPGTSGIYNEQFF. The CDR3 nucleotides read TGTGCCAGCAGTCCAGGGACTAGCGGGATATACAATGAGCAGTTCTTC.

The rearrangement uses TRBV7-2 and TRBJ2-5; D is unclear. The CDR3 has 13 amino acids. From germline, CDR1 is SGHTA and CDR2 FQGNSA. V lost 1 base and J 5 bases, leaving 8 bases between the germline ends. CDR3 in amino acids: CASSLVVRETQYF. The CDR3 bases are TGTGCCAGCAGCTTAGTCGTGCGGGAGACCCAGTACTTC.

The chain links TRBV4-2 to TRBJ2-3; 8 bases fit TRBD2. Germline V gives CDR1 LGHNA, CDR2 YNFKEQ. Losses at the gene ends were 3 bases for V and 6 bases for J; bases not matched to a gene: 11. The length of the CDR3 is 16 residues. The DNA of the CDR3 is TGTGCCAGCAGCCATGAACTAGCGGACCCCCCCGATACGCAGTATTTT. This sequence encodes CASSHELADPPDTQYF.

With respect to this clonotype: The junction departs from germline at one end; a sequencing error may be responsible. The chain employs TRBV10-1 and TRBJ2-3; 15 nucleotides agree with TRBD2. The CDR3 loop spans 14 amino acids. The germline gives CDR1 WNHNN, CDR2 SYGVQD (reference sequence). CDR3 sequence reads: CAGSGGLAGGVQYF. The CDR3 DNA sequence: TGCGCGGGCAGTGGGGGACTAGCGGGAGGAGTGCAGTACTTT.

The chain couples TRBV7-2 to TRBJ2-3; the match to TRBD2 covers 9 bases. After removal of 6 bases from V and 6 bases from J, the junction contained 4 bases not matched to a gene. This CDR3 has 13 residues. Germline CDR1 is SGHTA and CDR2 is FQGNSA. CDR3 in amino acids: CASSIAGADTQYF. CDR3 DNA: TGTGCCAGCAGTATAGCGGGAGCGGATACGCAGTATTTT.

The chain couples TRBV7-9 to TRBJ2-3; D remains ambiguous. In germline, CDR1 is SEHNR, CDR2 FQNEAQ (reference sequence). Trimming took 8 bases from V and 12 from J, leaving 21 bases between them. CDR3 length: 13 residues. The CDR3 protein is CASGVSGQETQYF. The CDR3 DNA reads as TGTGCCAGCGGCGTCAGTGGGCAAGAGACCCAGTATTTT.

The chain is built from TRBV14 and TRBJ2-3; a possible D gene is TRBD1 (5 bases). The CDR3 is 17 amino acids. The germline V gene encodes CDR1 SGHDN and CDR2 FVKESK. The V end lost 0 bases, the J end lost 1 base, and 14 bases lay between the germline ends. The CDR3 region is CASSQEIRLGGTDTQYF. For the CDR3, the DNA is TGTGCCAGCAGCCAAGAAATCCGCCTAGGGGGCACAGATACGCAGTATTTT.

By sample share, this clonotype is medium-sized. This chain joins TRBV27 and TRBJ2-2; possibly TRBD2 for D (6 bases). Germline lookup yields CDR1 MNHEY and CDR2 SMNVEV (reference sequence). Trimming shortened V by 10 bases and J by 2 bases, and 17 bases separated the two germline ends. The CDR3 runs 15 residues. CDR3: CATQPGTFNTGELFF. CDR3 bases: TGTGCCACCCAACCTGGGACTTTTAACACCGGGGAGCTGTTTTTT.

The chain couples TRBV6-1 to TRBJ2-2; D remains ambiguous. V lost 6 bases to trimming and J lost 5 bases, with 7 bases between them. Germline CDR1 and CDR2: MNHNS and SASEGT. CDR3 size: 12 residues. The CDR3 coding sequence is TGTGCCAGCAGGCTGGGAACCGGGGAGCTGTTTTTT. It encodes CASRLGTGELFF.

This chain's CDR3 is CATSTPGLRRSSYNEQFF. DNA for the CDR3: TGTGCCACCAGCACCCCGGGACTACGACGTAGCTCCTACAATGAGCAGTTCTTC. The chain couples TRBV24-1 to TRBJ2-1, with 7 bases identical to TRBD2. The CDR3 contains 18 residues. V lost 7 bases and J lost 0; bases outside the gene matches: 14. Germline CDR1 and CDR2: KGHDR and SFDVKD.

The chain carries TRBV20-1 and TRBJ2-1, with 12 bases identical to TRBD2. This CDR3 is 16 amino acids long. From germline, CDR1 is DFQATT and CDR2 SNEGSKA (reference sequence). After removal of 3 bases from V and 2 bases from J, the junction contained 5 bases not matched to a gene. CDR3 amino acids: CSASTSGRRTYNEQFF. The CDR3 DNA follows: TGCAGTGCTAGTACTAGCGGGAGGCGGACCTACAATGAGCAGTTCTTC.

V usage is TRBV20-1 and J usage is TRBJ2-1; TRBD2 aligns across 8 bases. CDR3 size: 14 residues. The germline V gene has CDR1 DFQATT and CDR2 SNEGSKA (reference sequence). The CDR3: CQTAPGGKVDEQFF. CDR3 in DNA: TGCCAGACCGCACCGGGAGGGAAAGTTGATGAGCAGTTCTTC.

This chain links TRBV27 with TRBJ1-2; 8 bases align to TRBD1. The CDR3 totals 16 residues. The germline CDR1 and CDR2 sequences are MNHEY and SMNVEV (reference sequence). J gave up 2 bases and V 3 bases, and 8 bases lay outside the gene matches. CDR3 in amino acids: CASSFLGQGINYGYTF. The CDR3 DNA is TGTGCCAGCAGTTTCCTCGGACAGGGTATAAACTATGGCTACACCTTC.

In this sample, this clonotype turned up once. V is TRBV6-1 and J is TRBJ2-3; D might be TRBD1 (5 bases). CDR3 length equals 13 residues. Germline CDR1 and CDR2: MNHNS and SASEGT. Trimming removed 6 bases at V and 7 bases at J, with 14 bases between. The DNA for the CDR3 is TGTGCCAGCAGGGTGACAGCGAAAAATACGCAGTATTTT. Protein product: CASRVTAKNTQYF.

This clonotype is large within its sample. The CDR3 here is CASSTYLGTGRSGYTF. The DNA of the CDR3 is TGTGCCAGCAGCACATACCTAGGGACAGGGAGAAGTGGCTACACCTTC. V usage is TRBV6-5 and J usage is TRBJ1-2; TRBD1 matches at 9 bases. J was trimmed by 7 bases and V by 6 bases; bases with no gene match: 15. This CDR3 is built from 16 residues. The germline CDR1 and CDR2 sequences are MNHEY and SVGAGI.

In this sample, this clonotype is large. V usage is TRBV6-1 and J usage is TRBJ2-2; D assignment may be TRBD1 or TRBD2 (6 bases each). Germline lookup yields CDR1 MNHNS and CDR2 SASEGT. Trimming removed 4 bases at V and 6 bases at J, with 15 bases between. The CDR3 runs 15 residues. CDR3 bases: TGTGCCAGCAGTGGCGGATGGGGGGCCGCCGGGGAGCTGTTTTTT. This encodes CASSGGWGAAGELFF.

The rearrangement links TRBV7-8 to TRBJ2-5, with TRBD1 matching over 9 bases. V gave up 0 bases and J gave up 13 bases; unmatched junction bases: 12. CDR1 is SGHVS, CDR2 FQNEAQ, per germline. This CDR3 has 15 residues. The CDR3 DNA sequence: TGTGCCAGCAGCTTAGCCGGGACAGGGCTGGCCTACCCGTACTTC. Translating it yields CASSLAGTGLAYPYF.

This clonotype was recorded a few times. V gene TRBV6-1 combines with J gene TRBJ2-5; D gene unclear. V was shortened by 6 bases and J by 4 bases, with 9 bases between the two germline ends. This CDR3 region has 12 residues. Germline values: CDR1 MNHNS, CDR2 SASEGT. This chain's CDR3 is CASRPVGETQYF. CDR3 bases: TGTGCCAGCAGGCCCGTCGGAGAGACCCAGTACTTC.

The rearrangement links TRBV5-1 to TRBJ2-4; the D gene is possibly TRBD1 (6 bases). Germline V gene data show CDR1 as SGHRS and CDR2 as YFSETQ. Trimming removed 3 bases at V and 13 bases at J, with 26 bases between. The CDR3 is made up of 16 amino acids. The CDR3, as DNA: TGCGCCAGCAGCTCGTGGGGGCAGCGAGGCAAAAACACGCAGTACTTC. Its translation is CASSSWGQRGKNTQYF.

This clonotype has a handful of counts. This chain connects TRBV7-2 to TRBJ2-2, with D tentatively TRBD1 or TRBD2 (5 bases each). This CDR3 region has 14 residues. V lost 5 bases to trimming and J lost 6 bases, with 13 bases between them. CDR1 and CDR2 (germline): SGHTA, FQGNSA. CDR3 sequence reads: CASSPRGRAGELFF. In DNA form, the CDR3 reads TGTGCCAGCAGCCCGAGGGGCCGGGCCGGGGAGCTGTTTTTT.